Sequencing of this T cell receptor (beta chain) was carried out in a study of blood T cell repertoires in COVID-19. Across the study: The United States, Italy and Spain provided the acute and convalescent COVID-19 samples. PBMCs, B-cell-depleted T cells, or T cells provided the cDNA or gDNA that made up the material.

Original data processing: Amplification of reference gene primers provided the estimated nucleated cell counts. Profiling relied on immunoSEQ multiplex PCR, and the TCRdb table lists in-frame clones only, not all of them. V, J and clone size derive from that table, while D and trimming were established from the DNA sequence. This sample has under 130,000 clones, with around nine tenths found just once. The germline CDR1 and CDR2 sequences are MNHEY and SMNVEV (reference sequence). Trimming removed 7 bases from V and 6 bases from J; junction bases left unmatched: 6. The CDR3 consists of 14 residues. This receptor was identified in a human donor in a cohort sampled during active COVID-19. The sequenced sample was peripheral blood. The chain recombines TRBV27 with TRBJ1-4; 9 bases are shared with TRBD1. CDR3 DNA: TGTGCCAGCACCCAGACAGGGGGACATGAAAAACTGTTTTTT. It encodes CASTQTGGHEKLFF.